The sample holds many counts of the clone carrying this T cell receptor beta chain. The data derive from a study of blood T cells in healthy people across ages. Primed by a sample-barcoded 5' primer and a J-beta primer mix, a second PCR proceeded for 7 to 11 cycles. TCRdb re-called the 5' RACE reads with MiXCR, one entry per CDR3 protein. The repertoire holds 750,000 to 1,000,000 distinct CDR3 sequences, with 29% as singletons. This CDR3 has 16 amino acids. Germline CDR1 is SGHDT and CDR2 is YYEEEE. Deletions cut 6 bases from V and 2 bases from J, with 21 bases between. The data also belong to a second study, concerning T cells of mothers and their children.

Material for sequencing was blood. The TCR sequence derives from a woman aged 40 to 50 in good health. This chain links TRBV5-6 with TRBJ2-7, with TRBD2 as a possible D gene (6 bases). The CDR3 nucleotides are TGTGCCAGCACCGTGTCCGGGACTTCCATGGCCTACGAGCAGTACTTC. This codes for CASTVSGTSMAYEQYF.